The sequence of this TCR beta chain was determined in a study of cytomegalovirus exposure and HLA in healthy donors. The length of the CDR3 is 13 residues. Trimming removed 3 bases from V and 6 bases from J; junction bases left unmatched: 4. CDR1 is MDHEN, CDR2 SYDVKM, per germline. A multiplex PCR was run with 60 Vbeta primers and 13 Jbeta primers. Repertoires were generated with immunoSEQ multiplex PCR, while TCRdb's copy carries only in-frame clones and drops some. In total, the table holds 150,000 to 200,000 clones. Healthy bone marrow donors made up the cohort. The sequence derives from a man in his thirties or forties in good health and CMV-seronegative. Specimen: PBMCs. The chain links TRBV28 to TRBJ2-7, with TRBD2 matching over 8 bases. This chain's CDR3 is CASSFSGRSEQYF. CDR3 nucleotides: TGTGCCAGCAGTTTCAGCGGGAGAAGCGAGCAGTACTTC.